This T cell receptor beta chain was recorded in a study of blood T cells in healthy people across ages. The use of a sample-barcoded 5' primer and a J-beta primer mix characterized a second PCR of roughly 7 to 11 cycles. TCRdb redid the calling of the 5' RACE reads with MiXCR, one entry per CDR3 protein. The sample has approximately 900,000 distinct CDR3 sequences, approximately 49% seen once. CDR1 and CDR2 (germline): SGHTA, FQGNSA. Trimming cost V 0 bases and J 10 bases, with 7 bases left between them. This CDR3 contains 12 residues. The sequence derives from a man aged 25 to 40 in good health. Material for sequencing was blood. The chain joins TRBV7-2 to TRBJ2-1, with D unclear. The CDR3 region is CASSLARREQFF. In nucleotides, the CDR3 is TGTGCCAGCAGCTTAGCTCGGCGGGAGCAGTTCTTC.